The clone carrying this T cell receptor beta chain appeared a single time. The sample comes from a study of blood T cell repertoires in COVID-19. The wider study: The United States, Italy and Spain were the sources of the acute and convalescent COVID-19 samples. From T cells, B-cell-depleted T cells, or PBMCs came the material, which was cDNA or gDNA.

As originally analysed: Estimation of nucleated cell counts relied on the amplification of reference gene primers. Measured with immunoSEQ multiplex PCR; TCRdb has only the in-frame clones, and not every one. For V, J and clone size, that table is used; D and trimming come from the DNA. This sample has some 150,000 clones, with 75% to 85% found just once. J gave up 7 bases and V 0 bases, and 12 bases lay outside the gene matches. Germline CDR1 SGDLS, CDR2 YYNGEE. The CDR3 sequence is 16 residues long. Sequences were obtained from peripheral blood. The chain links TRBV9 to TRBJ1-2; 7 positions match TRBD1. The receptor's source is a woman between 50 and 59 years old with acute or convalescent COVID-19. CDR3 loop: CASSVGDSTSEGGYTF. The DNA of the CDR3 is TGTGCCAGCAGCGTAGGGGACAGCACCTCTGAGGGTGGCTACACCTTC.